This T cell receptor (beta chain) is drawn from a study of tumor-infiltrating lymphocytes in primary liver carcinoma. Looking at the study overall: Men as well as women, aged 30 to 69 years, made up the patients.

The authors took blood RNA from unsorted whole blood and also extracted germline DNA. The researchers produced TCR beta cDNA from 450 to 600 ng total RNA with a constant-region primer. Slightly modified ARM-PCR, run as three nested multiplex PCR rounds, produced the TCR beta libraries. Both of the initial two PCR rounds ran for nine to ten cycles and employed TRBV1-TRBV30 forward primers alongside a C-beta reverse primer. TCRdb re-analysed the multiplex PCR reads in MiXCR, keeping a single row per CDR3 protein. The data contain 180,000 or so distinct CDR3 sequences, roughly three fifths of them seen just once; the ten biggest clones take up 72%. CDR1 and CDR2 (germline): MNHEY, SVGAGI. V lost 6 bases to trimming and J lost 9 bases; unmatched junction nucleotides: 11. The CDR3 is 15 residues long.

The sequenced sample consisted of peripheral blood. This receptor was identified in a man between 35 and 55 years old with primary liver carcinoma and hepatitis B virus infection. The chain has TRBV6-5 and TRBJ2-1; 10 bases line up with TRBD2. The CDR3 sequence is CASSGASGSKSEQFF. As DNA, the CDR3 is TGTGCCAGCAGCGGTGCTAGCGGGAGTAAAAGTGAGCAGTTCTTC.